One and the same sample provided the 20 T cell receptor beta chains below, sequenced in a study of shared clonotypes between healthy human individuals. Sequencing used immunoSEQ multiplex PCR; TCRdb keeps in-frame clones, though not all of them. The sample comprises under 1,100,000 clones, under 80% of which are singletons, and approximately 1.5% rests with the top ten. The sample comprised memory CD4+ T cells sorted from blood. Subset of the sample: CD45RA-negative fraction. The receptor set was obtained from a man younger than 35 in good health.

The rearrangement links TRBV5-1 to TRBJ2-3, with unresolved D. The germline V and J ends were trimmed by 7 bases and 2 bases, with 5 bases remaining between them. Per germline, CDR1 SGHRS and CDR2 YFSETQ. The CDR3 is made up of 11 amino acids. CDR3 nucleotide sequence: TGCGCCAGCGGCCACACAGATACGCAGTATTTT. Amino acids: CASGHTDTQYF.

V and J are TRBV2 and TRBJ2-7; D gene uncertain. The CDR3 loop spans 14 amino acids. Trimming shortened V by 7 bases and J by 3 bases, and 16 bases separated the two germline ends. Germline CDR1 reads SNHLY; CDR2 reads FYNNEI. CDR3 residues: CASKGDQVVYEQYF. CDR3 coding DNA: TGTGCCAGCAAAGGAGACCAAGTCGTCTACGAGCAGTACTTC.

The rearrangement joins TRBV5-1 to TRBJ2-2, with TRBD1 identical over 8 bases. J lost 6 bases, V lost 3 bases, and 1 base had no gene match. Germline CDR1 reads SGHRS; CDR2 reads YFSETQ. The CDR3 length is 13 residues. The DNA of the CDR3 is TGCGCCAGCAGCTCAGGGGGCCCCGGGGAGCTGTTTTTT. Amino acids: CASSSGGPGELFF.

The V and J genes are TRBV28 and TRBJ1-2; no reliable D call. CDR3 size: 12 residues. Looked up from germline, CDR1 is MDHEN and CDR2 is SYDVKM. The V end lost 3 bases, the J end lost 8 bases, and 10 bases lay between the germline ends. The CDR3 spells CASSFIAAGYTF. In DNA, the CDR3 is TGTGCCAGCAGTTTTATCGCAGCCGGCTACACCTTC.

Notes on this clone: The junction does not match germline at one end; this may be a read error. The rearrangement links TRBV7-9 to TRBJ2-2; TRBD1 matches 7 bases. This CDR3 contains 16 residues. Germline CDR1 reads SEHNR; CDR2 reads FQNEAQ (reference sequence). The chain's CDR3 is CASSLARTGNTGELFF. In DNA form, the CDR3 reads TGTGCCAGCAGCCTAGCTCGGACAGGGAACACCGGGGAGCTGTTTTTT.

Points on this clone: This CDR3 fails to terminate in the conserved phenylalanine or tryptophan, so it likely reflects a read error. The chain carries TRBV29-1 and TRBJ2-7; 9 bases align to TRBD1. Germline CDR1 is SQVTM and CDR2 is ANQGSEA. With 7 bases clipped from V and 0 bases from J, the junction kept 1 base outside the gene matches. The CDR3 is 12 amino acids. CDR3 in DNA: TGCAGCGCGGGACAGGGCTCCTACGAGCAGTACCTC. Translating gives CSAGQGSYEQYL.

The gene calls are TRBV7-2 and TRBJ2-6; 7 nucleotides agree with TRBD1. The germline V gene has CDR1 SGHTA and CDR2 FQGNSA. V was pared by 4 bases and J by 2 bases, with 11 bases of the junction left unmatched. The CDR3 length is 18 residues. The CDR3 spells CASSYHYRRGTGANVLTF. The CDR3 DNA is TGTGCCAGCAGCTACCACTATCGCAGGGGGACTGGGGCCAACGTCCTGACTTTC.

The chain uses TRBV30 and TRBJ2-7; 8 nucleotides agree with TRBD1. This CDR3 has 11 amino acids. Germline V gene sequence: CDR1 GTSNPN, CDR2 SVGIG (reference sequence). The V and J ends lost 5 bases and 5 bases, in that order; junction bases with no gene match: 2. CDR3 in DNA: TGTGCCTGGGACAGGGGCCACGAGCAGTACTTC. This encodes CAWDRGHEQYF.

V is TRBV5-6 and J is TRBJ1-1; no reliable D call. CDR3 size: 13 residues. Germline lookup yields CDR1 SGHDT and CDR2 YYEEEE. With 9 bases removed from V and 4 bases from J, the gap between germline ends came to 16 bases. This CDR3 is CATLRRGSTEAFF. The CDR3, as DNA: TGTGCCACCCTCCGCCGGGGAAGCACTGAAGCTTTCTTT. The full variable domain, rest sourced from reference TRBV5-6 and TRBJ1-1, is DAGVTQSPTHLIKTRGQQVTLRCSPKSGHDTVSWYQQALGQGPQFIFQYYEEEERQRGNFPDRFSGHQFPNYSSELNVNALLLGDSALYLCATLRRGSTEAFFGQGTRLTVV.

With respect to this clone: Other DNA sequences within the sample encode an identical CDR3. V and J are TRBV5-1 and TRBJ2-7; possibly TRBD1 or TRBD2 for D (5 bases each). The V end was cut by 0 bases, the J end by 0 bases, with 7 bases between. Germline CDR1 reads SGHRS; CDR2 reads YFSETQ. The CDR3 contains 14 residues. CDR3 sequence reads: CASSLVGDSYEQYF. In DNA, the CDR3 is TGCGCCAGCAGCTTGGTGGGGGACTCCTACGAGCAGTACTTC.

The CDR3, as DNA: TGTGCCATCAGCGGGACAGGGACAGAGACCCAGTACTTC. Its translation: CAISGTGTETQYF. This chain connects TRBV10-3 to TRBJ2-5, with 9 bases lining up with TRBD1. V trimming: 6 bases; J trimming: 4 bases; junction bases outside the gene matches: 3. Germline V gene sequence: CDR1 ENHRY, CDR2 SYGVKD. The CDR3 extends over 13 amino acids.

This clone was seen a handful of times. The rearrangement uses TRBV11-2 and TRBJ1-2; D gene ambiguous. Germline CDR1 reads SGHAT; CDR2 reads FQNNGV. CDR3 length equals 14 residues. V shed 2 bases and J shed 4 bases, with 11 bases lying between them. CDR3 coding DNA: TGTGCCAGCAGCTTACAGCAGGTCGGCTATGGCTACACCTTC. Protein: CASSLQQVGYGYTF.

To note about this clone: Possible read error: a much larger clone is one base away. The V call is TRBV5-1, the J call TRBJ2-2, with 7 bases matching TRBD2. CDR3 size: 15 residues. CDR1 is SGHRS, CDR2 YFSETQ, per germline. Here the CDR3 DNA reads TGCGCCAGCAGACCCGGGACTACGAACGCCGGGGAGCTGTTTTTT. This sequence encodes CASRPGTTNAGELFF.

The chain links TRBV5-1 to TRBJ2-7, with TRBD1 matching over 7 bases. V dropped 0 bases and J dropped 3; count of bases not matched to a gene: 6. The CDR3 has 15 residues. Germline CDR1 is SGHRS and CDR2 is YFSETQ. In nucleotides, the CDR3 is TGCGCCAGCAGCTTGGCCGGAGACAGGGACTACGAGCAGTACTTC. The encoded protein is CASSLAGDRDYEQYF.

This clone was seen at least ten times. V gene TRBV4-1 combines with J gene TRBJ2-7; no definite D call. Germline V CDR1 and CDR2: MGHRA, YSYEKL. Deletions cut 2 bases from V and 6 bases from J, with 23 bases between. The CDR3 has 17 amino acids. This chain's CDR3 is CASSQSRMERAFPEQYF. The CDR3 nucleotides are TGCGCCAGCAGCCAATCGCGGATGGAGCGTGCTTTTCCCGAGCAGTACTTC.

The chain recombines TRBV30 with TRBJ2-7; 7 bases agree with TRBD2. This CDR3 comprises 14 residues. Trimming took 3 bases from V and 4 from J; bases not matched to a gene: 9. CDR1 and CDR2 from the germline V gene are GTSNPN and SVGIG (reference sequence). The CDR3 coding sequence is TGTGCCTGGAGATCGGGGGGAGGGATTTACGAGCAGTACTTC. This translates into CAWRSGGGIYEQYF.

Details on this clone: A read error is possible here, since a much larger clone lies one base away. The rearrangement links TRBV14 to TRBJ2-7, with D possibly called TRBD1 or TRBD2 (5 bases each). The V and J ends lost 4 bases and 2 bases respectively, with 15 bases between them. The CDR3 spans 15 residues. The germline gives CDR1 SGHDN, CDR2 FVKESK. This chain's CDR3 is CASSRSGGLPYEQYF. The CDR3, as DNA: TGTGCCAGCAGCCGTAGTGGGGGTTTGCCCTACGAGCAGTACTTC.

CDR3 amino acids: CASSAFTGVSNQPQHF. The CDR3 DNA is TGTGCCAGCAGCGCGTTTACAGGGGTGAGCAATCAGCCCCAGCATTTT. V and J are TRBV5-8 and TRBJ1-5; 7 nucleotides line up with TRBD1. The ends lost 4 bases at V and 1 base at J; junction bases unmatched: 8. The CDR3 loop spans 16 amino acids. The germline V gene encodes CDR1 SGHTS and CDR2 YDEGEE.

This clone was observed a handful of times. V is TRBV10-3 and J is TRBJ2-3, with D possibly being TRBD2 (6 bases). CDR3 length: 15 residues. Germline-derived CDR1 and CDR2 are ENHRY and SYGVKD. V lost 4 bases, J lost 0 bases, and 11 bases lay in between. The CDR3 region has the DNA TGTGCCATCAGTGGCGGGGTAGCTAGCACAGATACGCAGTATTTT. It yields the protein CAISGGVASTDTQYF.

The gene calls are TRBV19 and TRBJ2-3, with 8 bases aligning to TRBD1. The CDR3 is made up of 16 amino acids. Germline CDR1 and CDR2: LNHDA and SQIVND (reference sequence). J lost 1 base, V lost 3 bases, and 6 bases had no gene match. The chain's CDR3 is CASSIGQGAGTDTQYF. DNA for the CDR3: TGTGCCAGTAGTATCGGACAGGGAGCGGGCACAGATACGCAGTATTTT.